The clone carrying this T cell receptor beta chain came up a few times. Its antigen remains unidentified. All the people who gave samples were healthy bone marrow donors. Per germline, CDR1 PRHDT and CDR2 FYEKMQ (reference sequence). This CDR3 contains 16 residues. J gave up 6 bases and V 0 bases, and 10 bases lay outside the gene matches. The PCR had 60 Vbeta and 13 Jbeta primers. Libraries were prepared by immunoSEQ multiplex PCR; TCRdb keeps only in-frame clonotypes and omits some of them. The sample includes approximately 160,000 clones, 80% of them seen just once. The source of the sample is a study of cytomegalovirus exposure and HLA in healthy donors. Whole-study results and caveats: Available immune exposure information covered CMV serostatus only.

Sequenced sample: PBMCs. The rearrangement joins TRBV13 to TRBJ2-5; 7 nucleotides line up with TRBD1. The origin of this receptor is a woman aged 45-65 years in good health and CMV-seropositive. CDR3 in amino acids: CASSLGTGLAGKTQYF. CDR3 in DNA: TGTGCCAGCAGCTTAGGGACAGGGTTGGCCGGGAAGACCCAGTACTTC.